This TCR beta chain was identified in a study of blood T cell repertoires in COVID-19. Whole-study context: Whether acute or convalescent, the COVID-19 samples came from the United States, Italy and Spain. Sources were T cells, B-cell-depleted T cells, or PBMCs; the material itself was cDNA or gDNA.

V was pared by 1 base and J by 5 bases, with 10 bases between. The CDR3 extends over 15 amino acids. CDR1 is SGHRS and CDR2 is YFSETQ in the germline V gene. As handled by the study authors: Scientists estimated how many nucleated cells there were by amplifying reference gene primers. Assay: immunoSEQ multiplex PCR; the TCRdb copy retains only in-frame clones and omits some. V, J and clone size were drawn from that table, and D and trimming were deduced from the DNA. The profile shows some 110,000 clones, about three quarters of them singletons. The source of this sequence is a man in his sixties or seventies with acute or convalescent COVID-19. The rearrangement links TRBV5-1 to TRBJ1-6, with D perhaps matching TRBD1 (6 bases). Sequenced: peripheral blood. CDR3 sequence (DNA): TGCGCCAGCAGCTTGACTCCAGGGGATAATTCACCCCTCCACTTT. This translates into CASSLTPGDNSPLHF.